The rows below give T cell receptor beta chains drawn from one sample of a study of cytomegalovirus exposure and HLA in healthy donors. Sequencing was performed with immunoSEQ multiplex PCR; in TCRdb, only in-frame clones are kept and a portion is missing. The data contain under 200,000 clones, 65% to 70% of them singletons. Source material: PBMCs. The receptors were gathered from a woman aged 18-29 years in good health and CMV-seropositive. CDR3s include the opening cysteine and the closing phenylalanine or tryptophan. The D gene is left open where the match is weak. Not all rows give a size; the values are once, few, many and, for expanded clones, a class.

d_gene: TRBD1
len: 19
j_gene: TRBJ2-7
abundance: -
v_gene: TRBV11-3
CDR3aa: CASSHSTLGQGEKTYEQYF
CDR3nt: TGTGCCAGCAGCCATTCAACCCTAGGACAGGGCGAGAAGACCTACGAGCAGTACTTC

d_gene: TRBD2
len: 19
j_gene: TRBJ2-1
abundance: once
v_gene: TRBV6-4
CDR3aa: CASRFKLAGVNGSYNEQFF
CDR3nt: TGTGCCAGCAGATTTAAACTAGCGGGAGTGAATGGCTCCTACAATGAGCAGTTCTTC

d_gene: TRBD1
len: 14
j_gene: TRBJ1-1
abundance: few
v_gene: TRBV18
CDR3aa: CASSPGQGGTEAFF
CDR3nt: TGTGCCAGCTCACCGGGACAGGGTGGGACTGAAGCTTTCTTT

d_gene: TRBD1
len: 13
j_gene: TRBJ2-1
abundance: -
v_gene: TRBV5-4
CDR3aa: CASSSTTGDEQFF
CDR3nt: TGTGCCAGCAGCTCAACAACAGGGGATGAGCAGTTCTTC

d_gene: TRBD2
len: 15
j_gene: TRBJ2-3
abundance: -
v_gene: TRBV7-3
CDR3aa: CASSLTSGSIDTQYF
CDR3nt: TGTGCCAGCAGTTTGACTAGCGGGAGTATTGATACGCAGTATTTT

d_gene: -
len: 15
j_gene: TRBJ2-1
abundance: -
v_gene: TRBV11-3
CDR3aa: CASSLDGSSYNEQFF
CDR3nt: TGTGCCAGCAGCTTAGACGGTAGCTCCTACAATGAGCAGTTCTTC

d_gene: TRBD2
len: 15
j_gene: TRBJ2-3
abundance: -
v_gene: TRBV6-5
CDR3aa: CASSYDGRAGDTQYF
CDR3nt: TGTGCCAGCAGTTACGACGGGAGGGCTGGGGATACGCAGTATTTT

d_gene: TRBD1
len: 13
j_gene: TRBJ1-2
abundance: -
v_gene: TRBV6-5
CDR3aa: CASASQGADGYTF
CDR3nt: TGTGCCAGCGCATCCCAGGGGGCTGATGGCTACACCTTC

d_gene: -
len: 13
j_gene: TRBJ2-7
abundance: few
v_gene: TRBV7-9
CDR3aa: CASSPPRLDEQYF
CDR3nt: TGTGCCAGCAGCCCCCCCAGACTGGACGAGCAGTACTTC

d_gene: TRBD1
len: 13
j_gene: TRBJ1-4
abundance: -
v_gene: TRBV27
CDR3aa: CASRQGLNEKLFF
CDR3nt: TGTGCCAGTAGACAGGGCCTTAATGAAAAACTGTTTTTT

d_gene: -
len: 14
j_gene: TRBJ1-2
abundance: -
v_gene: TRBV25-1
CDR3aa: CASSRRGGHYGYTF
CDR3nt: TGTGCCAGCAGTAGGCGAGGGGGTCACTATGGCTACACCTTC

d_gene: TRBD1
len: 17
j_gene: TRBJ2-7
abundance: -
v_gene: TRBV27
CDR3aa: CASSFLLTGSKPYEQYF
CDR3nt: TGTGCCAGCAGTTTCCTACTGACAGGGAGTAAGCCCTACGAGCAGTACTTC

d_gene: -
len: 18
j_gene: TRBJ2-3
abundance: -
v_gene: TRBV14
CDR3aa: CASSQDDWAGGTTDTQYF
CDR3nt: TGTGCCAGCAGCCAAGATGACTGGGCAGGGGGGACGACAGATACGCAGTATTTT

d_gene: -
len: 11
j_gene: TRBJ1-2
abundance: -
v_gene: TRBV29-1
CDR3aa: CSAIGGYGYTF
CDR3nt: TGCAGCGCCATCGGGGGGTATGGCTACACCTTC

d_gene: -
len: 14
j_gene: TRBJ1-1
abundance: -
v_gene: TRBV28
CDR3aa: CASRSTQHTTEAFF
CDR3nt: TGTGCCAGCAGGTCGACACAACACACCACTGAAGCTTTCTTT

d_gene: -
len: 13
j_gene: TRBJ1-1
abundance: -
v_gene: TRBV9
CDR3aa: CASSVVSNTEAFF
CDR3nt: TGTGCCAGCAGCGTAGTGAGTAACACTGAAGCTTTCTTT

d_gene: -
len: 12
j_gene: TRBJ1-6
abundance: once
v_gene: TRBV7-9
CDR3aa: CASSSGNSPLHF
CDR3nt: TGTGCCAGCAGCTCGGGGAATTCACCCCTCCACTTT

d_gene: -
len: 15
j_gene: TRBJ2-7
abundance: -
v_gene: TRBV28
CDR3aa: CATDIKPGSGYEQYF
CDR3nt: TGTGCCACGGACATAAAACCCGGGTCCGGCTACGAGCAGTACTTC

d_gene: -
len: 15
j_gene: TRBJ1-5
abundance: once
v_gene: TRBV18
CDR3aa: CASSANSYSNQPQHF
CDR3nt: TGTGCCAGCTCAGCTAACAGTTATAGCAATCAGCCCCAGCATTTT

d_gene: -
len: 16
j_gene: TRBJ1-1
abundance: -
v_gene: TRBV7-9
CDR3aa: CASSLGTGGQRTEAFF
CDR3nt: TGTGCCAGCAGCTTGGGAACGGGAGGGCAAAGGACTGAAGCTTTCTTT

d_gene: -
len: 13
j_gene: TRBJ2-7
abundance: -
v_gene: TRBV28
CDR3aa: CASSLTSTGEQYF
CDR3nt: TGTGCCAGCAGCCTGACTAGTACAGGCGAGCAGTACTTC

d_gene: TRBD1
len: 14
j_gene: TRBJ2-2
abundance: -
v_gene: TRBV5-1
CDR3aa: CASTGQGATGELFF
CDR3nt: TGCGCCAGCACTGGGCAGGGGGCGACCGGGGAGCTGTTTTTT

d_gene: TRBD1
len: 13
j_gene: TRBJ1-2
abundance: few
v_gene: TRBV7-2
CDR3aa: CASSLGQGEGYTF
CDR3nt: TGTGCCAGCAGCTTAGGACAGGGGGAGGGCTACACCTTC